These 20 T cell receptor beta chains share one sample of origin, sequenced in a study of shared clonotypes between healthy human individuals. Sequencing used immunoSEQ multiplex PCR; TCRdb keeps in-frame clones, though not all of them. The table shows more than 400,000 clones, with roughly 95% occurring only once. The specimen sequenced was naive CD4+ T cells sorted from blood. Subset given: CD45RA+ positively selected. The receptor source for this set is a woman in her twenties or thirties in good health.

The chain uses TRBV6-6 and TRBJ1-2, with TRBD1 as a possible D gene (6 bases). The germline CDR1 and CDR2 sequences are MNHNY and SVGAGI (reference sequence). The CDR3 totals 14 residues. V gave up 6 bases and J gave up 4 bases, with 15 bases separating them. CDR3 amino acids: CASSPQTGLYGYTF. The CDR3 bases are TGTGCCAGCAGCCCTCAGACAGGCCTCTATGGCTACACCTTC.

The chain combines TRBV19 with TRBJ1-1; the D is unclear. Trimming removed 2 bases at V and 8 bases at J, with 12 bases between. Germline lookup yields CDR1 LNHDA and CDR2 SQIVND (reference sequence). The CDR3 is 13 amino acids. CDR3 residues: CASSIFLRTEAFF. DNA for the CDR3: TGTGCCAGTAGTATATTCCTCAGGACCGAAGCTTTCTTT.

The chain recombines TRBV19 with TRBJ1-2; TRBD1 matches at 7 bases. This CDR3 has 15 amino acids. The V and J ends lost 2 bases and 0 bases, in that order; junction bases with no gene match: 3. Germline V gene lookup returns CDR1 LNHDA and CDR2 SQIVND (reference sequence). CDR3 region: CASSIRTGANYGYTF. The CDR3 DNA reads TGTGCCAGTAGTATACGGACAGGCGCTAACTATGGCTACACCTTC.

The chain couples TRBV6-5 to TRBJ2-7, with D unresolved. Germline-derived CDR1 and CDR2 are MNHEY and SVGAGI. This CDR3 is 10 amino acids long. Trimming shortened V by 4 bases and J by 6 bases, and 4 bases separated the two germline ends. This CDR3 reads CASSLTEQYF. The CDR3 nucleotides are TGTGCCAGCAGTTTGACCGAGCAGTACTTC.

The sample holds one count of this clone. The chain employs TRBV6-5 and TRBJ1-1, with unresolved D. V gave up 4 bases and J gave up 2 bases, with 17 bases separating them. CDR1 and CDR2 from the germline V gene are MNHEY and SVGAGI. The CDR3 length is 16 residues. The CDR3 sequence: CASSSPSDGPNTEAFF. The CDR3 nucleotides read TGTGCCAGCAGTTCACCATCGGACGGTCCCAACACTGAAGCTTTCTTT.

V gene TRBV5-1 combines with J gene TRBJ2-7; tentative D call: TRBD2 (6 bases). Germline-derived CDR1 and CDR2 are SGHRS and YFSETQ. The length of the CDR3 is 14 residues. V was pared by 2 bases and J by 2 bases, with 11 bases between. CDR3: CASSLSGEAYEQYF. In nucleotides, the CDR3 is TGCGCCAGCAGCTTATCCGGGGAGGCCTACGAGCAGTACTTC.

The CDR3 spells CASSQGGRAGEAFF. The CDR3 nucleotides read TGTGCCAGCAGTCAGGGTGGCAGGGCAGGAGAAGCTTTCTTT. The chain recombines TRBV7-2 with TRBJ1-1, with a tentative D call TRBD1 (5 bases). The CDR3 is 14 amino acids. V was shortened by 6 bases and J by 8 bases, with 19 bases between the two germline ends. Germline CDR1 SGHTA, CDR2 FQGNSA.

The chain is built from TRBV10-3 and TRBJ2-1; D may be TRBD1 (6 bases). Germline lookup yields CDR1 ENHRY and CDR2 SYGVKD. Trimming removed 6 bases at V and 5 bases at J, with 8 bases between. The CDR3 loop spans 12 amino acids. CDR3 sequence (DNA): TGTGCCATCAGGGCAGGGGACAATGAGCAGTTCTTC. Translated, it gives CAIRAGDNEQFF.

The rearrangement uses TRBV5-1 and TRBJ2-1; 11 nucleotides agree with TRBD2. This CDR3 is built from 18 residues. V lost 0 bases to trimming and J lost 0 bases; unmatched junction nucleotides: 5. Germline CDR1 reads SGHRS; CDR2 reads YFSETQ. In DNA form, the CDR3 reads TGCGCCAGCAGCTTGGATCCTAGCGGGAGGAGCTCCTACAATGAGCAGTTCTTC. Amino acid sequence: CASSLDPSGRSSYNEQFF.

The chain employs TRBV4-2 and TRBJ2-1; 7 bases fit TRBD1. Germline V gene lookup returns CDR1 LGHNA and CDR2 YNFKEQ. The V and J ends lost 3 bases and 2 bases, in that order; junction bases with no gene match: 7. CDR3 length equals 16 residues. In DNA form, the CDR3 reads TGTGCCAGCAGCCAGACCGACAGGGACCCCTACAATGAGCAGTTCTTC. Encoded protein: CASSQTDRDPYNEQFF.

This clone was seen only once. The chain is built from TRBV28 and TRBJ1-5; D gene ambiguous. The V and J ends lost 5 bases and 7 bases respectively, with 12 bases between them. The germline CDR1 and CDR2 sequences are MDHEN and SYDVKM. The CDR3 is 13 amino acids. The CDR3 DNA is TGTGCCAGCAGTCTAAAGAGAGGACAGCCCCAGCATTTT. As protein: CASSLKRGQPQHF.

This chain links TRBV29-1 with TRBJ1-1, with a possible D match to TRBD1 (6 bases). The germline V gene has CDR1 SQVTM and CDR2 ANQGSEA. V was trimmed by 4 bases and J by 0 bases, leaving 12 bases between them. CDR3 length equals 14 residues. CDR3 DNA sequence: TGCAGCGTTGGCGTAACAGGGCTGAACACTGAAGCTTTCTTT. This translates into CSVGVTGLNTEAFF.

V gene TRBV5-8 combines with J gene TRBJ1-4, with TRBD1 identical over 7 bases. CDR1 is SGHTS, CDR2 YDEGEE, per germline. Unmatched junction bases numbered 7, after V lost 3 bases and J lost 2 bases. This CDR3 spans 16 amino acids. This chain's CDR3 is CASSYIKTGTNEKLFF. The CDR3 bases are TGTGCCAGCAGCTATATTAAGACAGGGACTAATGAAAAACTGTTTTTT.

The chain joins TRBV2 to TRBJ1-6; possibly TRBD1 for D (5 bases). The CDR3 runs to 13 residues. Germline V gene data show CDR1 as SNHLY and CDR2 as FYNNEI. The V end lost 4 bases, the J end lost 12 bases, and 13 bases lay between the germline ends. CDR3 DNA: TGTGCCAGCAGTGTTGTGGTAGGGGAACCCCTCCACTTT. Translated, it gives CASSVVVGEPLHF.

The chain employs TRBV18 and TRBJ2-3; D remains unclear. V was trimmed by 3 bases and J by 4 bases, leaving 8 bases between them. Looked up from germline, CDR1 is KGHSH and CDR2 is LQKENI. There are 13 residues in the CDR3. CDR3 region: CASSPRPSDTQYF. In DNA form, the CDR3 reads TGTGCCAGCTCACCCCGGCCCTCAGATACGCAGTATTTT.

The rearrangement links TRBV30 to TRBJ2-1, with TRBD2 matching over 11 bases. Germline CDR1 reads GTSNPN; CDR2 reads SVGIG (reference sequence). V lost 0 bases to trimming and J lost 4 bases; unmatched junction nucleotides: 5. CDR3 length: 16 residues. In nucleotides, the CDR3 is TGTGCCTGGAGTGTACCGTGGACTAGCGGGTACAATGAGCAGTTCTTC. Its protein product is CAWSVPWTSGYNEQFF.

This chain uses TRBV6-1 with TRBJ1-4; D unclear. Germline V gives CDR1 MNHNS, CDR2 SASEGT. The V end lost 2 bases, the J end lost 8 bases, and 12 bases lay between the germline ends. This CDR3 has 14 residues. The CDR3 DNA is TGTGCCAGCAGTGAATGGGTGGGTTGGGAAAAACTGTTTTTT. Protein: CASSEWVGWEKLFF.

V is TRBV10-3 and J is TRBJ2-7; D unclear. The V end was cut by 1 base, the J end by 2 bases, with 9 bases between. The CDR3 totals 14 residues. CDR1 and CDR2 from the germline V gene are ENHRY and SYGVKD. CDR3 sequence: CAISELDTAYEQYF. The CDR3 DNA reads TGTGCCATCAGTGAGTTAGACACCGCCTACGAGCAGTACTTC.

The CDR3 region has the DNA TGTGCCAGCAGTTTATTTTTGGATCCGGGAAACACCATATATTTT. Protein: CASSLFLDPGNTIYF. This rearrangement joins TRBV28 to TRBJ1-3; D is ambiguous. CDR3 length: 15 amino acids. Trimming pared 1 base from V and 4 bases from J, leaving 11 bases between. Germline-derived CDR1 and CDR2 are MDHEN and SYDVKM.

The genes are TRBV5-1 and TRBJ1-1; possibly TRBD1 for D (5 bases). CDR3 length equals 14 residues. V gave up 2 bases and J gave up 11 bases, with 19 bases separating them. Germline V gene lookup returns CDR1 SGHRS and CDR2 YFSETQ. As DNA, the CDR3 is TGCGCCAGCAGCTTAGGGGAAAAGGGAGCCCGTGCTTTCTTT. It encodes CASSLGEKGARAFF.